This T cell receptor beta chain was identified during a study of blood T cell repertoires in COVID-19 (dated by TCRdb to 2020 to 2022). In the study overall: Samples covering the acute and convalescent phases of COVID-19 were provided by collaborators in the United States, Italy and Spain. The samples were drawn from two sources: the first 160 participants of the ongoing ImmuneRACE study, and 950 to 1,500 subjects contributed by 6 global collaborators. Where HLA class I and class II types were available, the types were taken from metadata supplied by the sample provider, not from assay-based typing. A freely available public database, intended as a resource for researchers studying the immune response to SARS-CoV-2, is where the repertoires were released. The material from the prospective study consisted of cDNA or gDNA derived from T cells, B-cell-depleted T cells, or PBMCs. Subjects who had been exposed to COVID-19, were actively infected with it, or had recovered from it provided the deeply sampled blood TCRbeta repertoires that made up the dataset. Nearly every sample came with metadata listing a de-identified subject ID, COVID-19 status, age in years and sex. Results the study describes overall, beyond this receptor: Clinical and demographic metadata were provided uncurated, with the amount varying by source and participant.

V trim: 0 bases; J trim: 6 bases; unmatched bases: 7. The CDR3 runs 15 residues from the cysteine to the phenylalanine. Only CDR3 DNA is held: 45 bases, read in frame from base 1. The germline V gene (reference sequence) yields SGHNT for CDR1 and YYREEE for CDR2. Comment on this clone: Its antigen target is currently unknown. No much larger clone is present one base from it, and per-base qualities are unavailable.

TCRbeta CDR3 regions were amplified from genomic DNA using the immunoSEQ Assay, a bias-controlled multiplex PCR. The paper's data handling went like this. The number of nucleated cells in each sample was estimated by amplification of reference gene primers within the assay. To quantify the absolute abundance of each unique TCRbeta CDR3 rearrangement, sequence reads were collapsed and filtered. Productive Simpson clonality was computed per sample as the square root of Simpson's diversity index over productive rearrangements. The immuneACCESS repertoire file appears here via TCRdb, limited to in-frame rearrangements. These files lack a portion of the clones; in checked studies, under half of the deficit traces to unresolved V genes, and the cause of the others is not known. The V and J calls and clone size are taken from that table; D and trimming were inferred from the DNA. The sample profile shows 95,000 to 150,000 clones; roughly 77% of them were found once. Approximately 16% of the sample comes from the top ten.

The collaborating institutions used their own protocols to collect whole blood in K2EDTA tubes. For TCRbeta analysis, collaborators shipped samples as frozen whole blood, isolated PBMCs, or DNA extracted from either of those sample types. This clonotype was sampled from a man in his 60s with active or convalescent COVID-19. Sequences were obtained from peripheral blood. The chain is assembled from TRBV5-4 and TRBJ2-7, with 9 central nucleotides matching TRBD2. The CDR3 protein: CASSLGGRGSGEQYF. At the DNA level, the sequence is TGTGCCAGCAGCTTGGGCGGGAGGGGTTCTGGCGAGCAGTACTTC.